Reported below is one TCR beta chain. This clonotype was observed a few times. Its antigen is currently not known. Base qualities were left out, and no much larger clone turns up one base away. The donors were 40 or so Caucasian individuals from Russia, aged about 6 to 95 years, who were systemically healthy. Approximately 9.3 milliliters of peripheral blood were collected from each donor into EDTA-treated Vacutainer tubes. PBMCs were isolated by Ficoll-Paque density-gradient centrifugation, with at least 6 million obtained per sample. Trizol reagent was used to extract total RNA from the PBMCs, yielding at least 6 micrograms per sample. Naive CD45RAhigh/CD27high T cell percentages were measured by flow cytometry on a PBMC aliquot from every donor. Receptors were amplified or captured by 5' RACE. TCRdb names Illumina HiSeq 2500 as the instrument used. A second roughly 6 to 11 cycle PCR used a sample-barcoded 5' primer and a J-beta primer mix. A unique molecular identifier was introduced onto each TCR beta cDNA molecule by a template-switch 5' adaptor carrying 12 random nucleotides. Each sample yielded at least 2.5 million CDR3-containing paired-end reads. All of the RNA was converted into first-strand cDNA using the Mint cDNA synthesis kit, with a TRBC-specific oligonucleotide serving as the primer. All cDNA was treated with uracil-DNA glycosylase and then went through a first 18-cycle PCR with the universal primers M1SS and BC2_uni_R. The paper's processing steps were these. For normalization, 1 million high-quality reads, each with a distinct molecular identifier, were randomly selected from each sample. Instead of being binned into consensus sequences, reads with shared molecular identifiers were discarded. MiTCR, run with a Q25 quality threshold and the strictest error-elimination algorithm, handled CDR3 identification, clonotype clustering and error correction. A nonparametric unseen species model using Euler transformation provided a lower-bound estimate of total TCR beta diversity. The public reads were run again by TCRdb, first through fastp at Q25 and then through MiXCR, and only productive beta chains were kept. Each record represents a unique CDR3 protein, reported with the most common genes and DNA among its rows. Clone size and V and J calls follow TCRdb, not the original study. This sample has 1.5 million to 2 million distinct CDR3 sequences in its table, and around half of those were observed once. The ten biggest clones cover 2.1% of the sample.

These data are taken from a study of blood T cells in healthy people across ages (dated by TCRdb to 2013 to 2016). At the level of the whole study: In model experiments, template switching captured roughly one uniquely barcoded TCR beta cDNA molecule for every two T cells. Using deep sequencing normalized with unique cDNA molecular identifiers, the study measured how TCR beta repertoire diversity changes with age. Four age groups were formed from the donors: young (average 16 years), middle-aged (approximately 40), aged (roughly 58) and long-lived (approximately 78). To avoid experimental bias, donors of different ages were distributed randomly across sequencing lanes. Two additional independent replicas of 1 million unique cDNA reads from the same blood draw were analyzed for two donors (one aged 18 to 30 and one aged 80 or older). The full study reports these points: The CMV infection status of donors was not known, potentially confounding age-related changes in expanded clonotypes. The percentage of naive T cells measured by flow cytometry correlated strongly with observed TCR beta diversity. Since profiling was done on bulk unsorted PBMCs, naive and antigen-experienced compartments could not be conclusively compared. Total diversity estimates from one million sequenced T cells were considered lower bounds and underestimates. Observed TCR beta diversity per million T cells fell roughly linearly with age, and a significant reduction was already apparent by age roughly 40. Compared with the aged group, the long-lived group had more naive CD4+ T cells, fewer expanded clones and increased TCR diversity, suggesting age selection.

CDR1 is given as SGHVS and CDR2 as FNYEAQ, both from the germline V gene. The CDR3 runs 16 amino acids, cysteine and phenylalanine included. The DNA shown is the 48-base CDR3, in frame from base 1. The trim is 2 bases for V and 7 bases for J, with a gap of 18 bases between the germline ends. The sequencing input was blood. The sequence was collected from a woman between 40 and 50 years old in good health. The chain couples TRBV7-6 to TRBJ2-1; the D gene cannot be resolved beyond TRBD1 or TRBD2, each matching 7 bases. CDR3 region: CASSLLQGGGDNEQFF. The bases read TGTGCCAGCAGCTTACTGCAGGGGGGGGGTGATAATGAGCAGTTCTTC.